The 21 T cell receptor beta chains presented below share a single source sample, sequenced in a study of T cell changes during pregnancy in multiple sclerosis. Sequenced by immunoSEQ multiplex PCR; TCRdb stores in-frame clones only, minus some. Here the sample spans 50,000 or so clones, around nine tenths being singletons. The material was CD4+ T cells from peripheral blood mononuclear cells, obtained before pregnancy. These receptors were collected from a female donor with multiple sclerosis, enrolled in a pregnancy study.

This clone has a handful of counts. V usage is TRBV7-2 and J usage is TRBJ2-2, with 10 positions matching TRBD2. The germline V gene has CDR1 SGHTA and CDR2 FQGNSA. Trimming cost V 5 bases and J 8 bases; bases outside gene matches: 14. The CDR3 runs 17 residues. The CDR3 reads CASSLATSGYPGGELFF. DNA of the CDR3: TGTGCCAGCAGCCTTGCGACTAGCGGGTATCCCGGGGGGGAGCTGTTTTTT.

V and J are TRBV25-1 and TRBJ2-5; D is perhaps TRBD2 (5 bases). The CDR3 has 15 residues. Per germline, CDR1 MGHDK and CDR2 SYGVNS. V lost 4 bases to trimming and J lost 4 bases, with 16 bases between them. The DNA of the CDR3 is TGTGCCAGCAGTGGCGGCGGGTTTATCGGAGAGACCCAGTACTTC. It encodes CASSGGGFIGETQYF.

This chain uses TRBV5-8 with TRBJ2-1; 11 bases align to TRBD1. Germline V gene data show CDR1 as SGHTS and CDR2 as YDEGEE. This CDR3 contains 15 residues. J lost 4 bases, V lost 5 bases, and 5 bases had no gene match. The CDR3 is CASRPGQGEYNEQFF. In DNA form, the CDR3 reads TGTGCCAGCAGACCGGGACAGGGGGAGTACAATGAGCAGTTCTTC. Based on the CDR3 plus reference TRBV5-8 and TRBJ2-1, the full variable domain is EAGVTQSPTHLIKTRGQQATLRCSPISGHTSVYWYQQALGLGLQFLLWYDEGEERNRGNFPPRFSGRQFPNYSSELNVNALELEDSALYLCASRPGQGEYNEQFFGPGTRLTVL.

This clone has just one count. CDR3 nucleotides: TGTGCCAGCTCACCTCGGGACAGGTTCTACGAGCAGTACTTC. Its protein product is CASSPRDRFYEQYF. This chain joins TRBV18 and TRBJ2-7, with 8 bases identical to TRBD1. The CDR3 loop spans 14 amino acids. With V trimmed by 3 bases and J by 3 bases, 4 bases remained unmatched. Germline V gives CDR1 KGHSH, CDR2 LQKENI.

The chain combines TRBV28 with TRBJ2-1; possible D gene TRBD1, 6 bases. The germline V gene encodes CDR1 MDHEN and CDR2 SYDVKM. The CDR3 totals 16 residues. The V end lost 6 bases, the J end lost 4 bases, and 19 bases lay between the germline ends. CDR3 in amino acids: CASSRLGAAAYNEQFF. The DNA for the CDR3 is TGTGCCAGCAGCCGATTGGGGGCGGCGGCTTACAATGAGCAGTTCTTC.

This sequence joins TRBV7-9 and TRBJ2-3; maybe TRBD1 (5 bases). The CDR3 totals 14 residues. CDR1 and CDR2 from the germline V gene are SEHNR and FQNEAQ (reference sequence). With 3 bases removed from V and 4 bases from J, the gap between germline ends came to 11 bases. CDR3 coding DNA: TGTGCCAGCAGCTTCGACAGCTTACCAGATACGCAGTATTTT. Translating gives CASSFDSLPDTQYF.

This clone has a single count. The V call is TRBV5-4, the J call TRBJ2-1; 9 nucleotides agree with TRBD2. CDR3 length: 16 amino acids. The V and J ends lost 3 bases and 3 bases, in that order; junction bases with no gene match: 7. The germline V gene encodes CDR1 SGHNT and CDR2 YYREEE (reference sequence). The CDR3 sequence is CASSWGLANSYNEQFF. CDR3 coding DNA: TGTGCCAGCAGCTGGGGACTAGCTAATAGCTACAATGAGCAGTTCTTC.

This chain uses TRBV19 with TRBJ2-6, with TRBD1 as a possible D gene (6 bases). The length of the CDR3 is 16 residues. Looked up from germline, CDR1 is LNHDA and CDR2 is SQIVND (reference sequence). Deletions cut 6 bases from V and 2 bases from J, with 14 bases between. The DNA of the CDR3 is TGTGCCAGTAGAAAGAGACAGGAACCTGGGGCCAACGTCCTGACTTTC. It yields the protein CASRKRQEPGANVLTF.

The gene calls are TRBV5-1 and TRBJ2-5; 9 nucleotides agree with TRBD1. The CDR3 sequence is 14 residues long. In germline, CDR1 is SGHRS, CDR2 YFSETQ. Trimming cost V 3 bases and J 5 bases; bases outside gene matches: 5. CDR3 DNA sequence: TGCGCCAGCAGCTCAGGACAGGGGCGGGAGACCCAGTACTTC. It is translated as CASSSGQGRETQYF. The complete variable domain, with remaining parts taken from reference TRBV5-1 and TRBJ2-5, reads KAGVTQTPRYLIKTRGQQVTLSCSPISGHRSVSWYQQTPGQGLQFLFEYFSETQRNKGNFPGRFSGRQFSNSRSEMNVSTLELGDSALYLCASSSGQGRETQYFGPGTRLLVL.

The V call is TRBV27, the J call TRBJ2-7; the D gene is possibly TRBD1 (6 bases). CDR1 and CDR2 (germline): MNHEY, SMNVEV (reference sequence). Trimming took off 3 bases at V and 1 base at J, with 13 bases between the two ends. There are 15 residues in the CDR3. The CDR3 region has the DNA TGTGCCAGCAGTTTCCGGACAGCTGTTTCCTACGAGCAGTACTTC. This gives the protein CASSFRTAVSYEQYF.

The rearrangement joins TRBV6-1 to TRBJ2-2, with TRBD2 matching 10 bases. V was pared by 3 bases and J by 1 base, with 2 bases of the junction left unmatched. The CDR3 contains 16 residues. Germline V gives CDR1 MNHNS, CDR2 SASEGT. CDR3 bases: TGTGCCAGCAGTGATGCTAGCGGGAGGAACACCGGGGAGCTGTTTTTT. Its protein is CASSDASGRNTGELFF.

This chain links TRBV9 with TRBJ2-1; tentative D call: TRBD2 (5 bases). The CDR3 loop spans 14 amino acids. In germline, CDR1 is SGDLS, CDR2 YYNGEE. The ends were cut back, 3 bases at V and 9 bases at J, with 16 bases in the middle. The CDR3 sequence: CASSAGGTTSEQFF. The CDR3 nucleotides read TGTGCCAGCAGCGCAGGAGGAACTACCAGTGAGCAGTTCTTC.

The DNA for the CDR3 is TGTGCCAGCAGCTGGGGAACAGGGGGACGACGAGGCTATGGCTACACCTTC. Its protein product is CASSWGTGGRRGYGYTF. The V and J genes are TRBV7-8 and TRBJ1-2, with 8 bases aligning to TRBD1. V trimming: 4 bases; J trimming: 4 bases; junction bases outside the gene matches: 14. Germline CDR1 SGHVS, CDR2 FQNEAQ. The CDR3 has 17 residues.

The chain carries TRBV27 and TRBJ2-7, with D hard to call. CDR3 length equals 14 residues. Germline V gene data show CDR1 as MNHEY and CDR2 as SMNVEV (reference sequence). Between the trimmed V and J ends, which lost 5 bases and 2 bases, there was a span of 13 bases. The DNA of the CDR3 is TGTGCCAGCAGTCGAGCCCAGGTGACCTACGAGCAGTACTTC. Its translation: CASSRAQVTYEQYF.

The rearrangement joins TRBV19 to TRBJ1-1; 9 bases match TRBD1. Germline V CDR1 and CDR2: LNHDA, SQIVND (reference sequence). Trimming at V came to 6 bases and at J to 1 base, leaving 6 bases not matched to a gene. This CDR3 has 15 residues. The CDR3 loop reads CASRIPGQGNTEAFF. The CDR3 nucleotides are TGTGCCAGTAGAATTCCGGGACAGGGGAACACTGAAGCTTTCTTT.

This clone came up a few times. The chain combines TRBV5-5 with TRBJ1-1, with D tentatively TRBD1 (5 bases). V shed 0 bases and J shed 8 bases, with 11 bases lying between them. CDR3 length equals 13 residues. CDR1 and CDR2 from the germline V gene are SGHKS and YYEKEE (reference sequence). CDR3 amino acids: CASSLGGDGEAFF. The CDR3 region has the DNA TGTGCCAGCAGCTTGGGGGGGGATGGGGAAGCTTTCTTT.

The chain combines TRBV18 with TRBJ2-2; TRBD2 agrees at 9 bases. Trimming removed 0 bases from V and 3 bases from J; junction bases left unmatched: 8. The CDR3 spans 18 residues. Germline V gives CDR1 KGHSH, CDR2 LQKENI. CDR3 amino acids: CASSPPFSGRSYTGELFF. The CDR3 DNA is TGTGCCAGCTCACCACCGTTCAGCGGGAGGTCGTACACCGGGGAGCTGTTTTTT.

The CDR3, as DNA: TGTGCCAGCAGACTTAACGGACAGCGGAACATTCAGTACTTC. Encoded protein: CASRLNGQRNIQYF. The V gene is TRBV7-9, the J gene TRBJ2-4; a weak D match, TRBD1 (6 bases). The length of the CDR3 is 14 residues. Per the germline V gene, CDR1 is SEHNR and CDR2 is FQNEAQ (reference sequence). The ends were cut back, 6 bases at V and 7 bases at J, with 16 bases in the middle.

The chain is built from TRBV19 and TRBJ2-5, with D possibly matching TRBD1 (5 bases). V lost 5 bases, J lost 5 bases, and 18 bases lay in between. Germline CDR1 and CDR2: LNHDA and SQIVND (reference sequence). This CDR3 has 15 amino acids. The CDR3 region has the DNA TGTGCCAGTAGTCCCCAACCCCAGGGATGGGAGACCCAGTACTTC. It translates to CASSPQPQGWETQYF.

This sequence joins TRBV6-6 and TRBJ1-4, with TRBD1 identical over 11 bases. CDR1 and CDR2 (germline): MNHNY, SVGAGI (reference sequence). The CDR3 is 13 residues long. After removal of 8 bases from V and 8 bases from J, the junction contained 4 bases not matched to a gene. The CDR3 region is CASGGQGAEKLFF. CDR3 sequence (DNA): TGTGCCAGCGGTGGACAGGGGGCGGAAAAACTGTTTTTT.

This clone has a handful of counts. J is TRBJ2-7 and V is TRBV30; 11 bases match TRBD1. Per the germline V gene, CDR1 is GTSNPN and CDR2 is SVGIG (reference sequence). V shed 5 bases, J shed 3 bases, and the junction held 6 bases outside the gene matches. This CDR3 contains 14 residues. CDR3 residues: CAWAGTGGFYEQYF. As DNA, the CDR3 is TGTGCCTGGGCCGGGACAGGGGGATTCTACGAGCAGTACTTC.